The 16 T cell receptor beta chains presented below share a single source sample, sequenced in a study of cytomegalovirus exposure and HLA in healthy donors. The PCR contained 60 Vbeta and 13 Jbeta primers. Assay: immunoSEQ multiplex PCR; the TCRdb copy retains only in-frame clones and omits some. Here the sample spans 90,000 to 100,000 clones, approximately 71% being singletons. The specimen was PBMCs. The receptors come from a female donor in good health and CMV-seronegative.

The chain couples TRBV7-9 to TRBJ1-1, with TRBD1 matching 7 bases. Trimming cost V 1 base and J 1 base; bases outside gene matches: 3. The CDR3 consists of 15 residues. Germline assignment: CDR1 SEHNR and CDR2 FQNEAQ (reference sequence). The CDR3 DNA follows: TGTGCCAGCAGCTTAGACAGGGGAACGAACACTGAAGCTTTCTTT. Translation gives CASSLDRGTNTEAFF.

The count of this clone is one. The V gene is TRBV25-1, the J gene TRBJ2-1; D is possibly TRBD1 (6 bases). Germline lookup yields CDR1 MGHDK and CDR2 SYGVNS. This CDR3 is built from 15 residues. Trimming took 2 bases from V and 4 from J, leaving 12 bases between them. CDR3: CASSEGGPRYNEQFF. The CDR3 DNA follows: TGTGCCAGCAGTGAAGGGGGCCCCAGGTACAATGAGCAGTTCTTC.

The gene calls are TRBV9 and TRBJ1-3; a possible D gene is TRBD1 (6 bases). The CDR3 sequence is 16 residues long. The ends were cut back, 0 bases at V and 4 bases at J, with 14 bases in the middle. Germline V CDR1 and CDR2: SGDLS, YYNGEE. The CDR3 nucleotides read TGTGCCAGCAGCGTAGAGGGCAGGGGAGAAGGAAACACCATATATTTT. Translating it yields CASSVEGRGEGNTIYF.

The chain carries TRBV5-4 and TRBJ1-1, with D hard to call. Germline V gene lookup returns CDR1 SGHNT and CDR2 YYREEE (reference sequence). V dropped 4 bases and J dropped 11 bases, with 27 bases sitting between them. The CDR3 is 16 amino acids. CDR3 amino acids: CASSPATLSGLSGAFF. The CDR3 coding sequence is TGTGCCAGCAGCCCCGCGACGCTAAGCGGCCTATCGGGGGCTTTCTTT.

The V call is TRBV9, the J call TRBJ2-7; D is perhaps TRBD2 (6 bases). The CDR3 is 15 residues long. With 4 bases removed from V and 0 bases from J, the gap between germline ends came to 14 bases. The germline gives CDR1 SGDLS, CDR2 YYNGEE. CDR3 DNA sequence: TGTGCCAGCAGCTCATCGGGTAGCGGCTCCTACGAGCAGTACTTC. It is translated as CASSSSGSGSYEQYF.

The chain carries TRBV7-2 and TRBJ2-3; D is uncertain. CDR3 length: 16 amino acids. Germline V gene data show CDR1 as SGHTA and CDR2 as FQGNSA. Trimming shortened V by 2 bases and J by 1 base, and 13 bases separated the two germline ends. CDR3 coding DNA: TGTGCCAGCAGCTTAAGGTCTGGGCAGGGCACAGATACGCAGTATTTT. Its translation is CASSLRSGQGTDTQYF.

The chain has TRBV19 and TRBJ2-5, with 7 bases that match TRBD2. TRBJ2-7 explains the end of the DNA better; the J call may be wrong. The CDR3 has 15 residues. Germline loops: CDR1 LNHDA, CDR2 SQIVND (reference sequence). The CDR3 nucleotides are TGTGCCAGTCGCAGCGGGGAGCTAGCATACCACGAGCAGTACTTC. Protein product: CASRSGELAYHEQYF.

The genes are TRBV10-3 and TRBJ1-6, with 8 bases lining up with TRBD1. The germline V gene has CDR1 ENHRY and CDR2 SYGVKD. The CDR3 is 13 amino acids. The V gene end was trimmed by 6 bases and the J gene end by 9 bases; junction bases not matched to a gene: 4. Here the CDR3 reads CAIRDREGSPLHF. The CDR3 nucleotides are TGTGCCATCAGGGACAGGGAGGGTTCACCCCTCCACTTT.

This clone was picked up a small number of times. This chain connects TRBV2 to TRBJ1-2, with 10 positions matching TRBD1. There are 12 residues in the CDR3. V dropped 8 bases and J dropped 4; count of bases not matched to a gene: 1. Looked up from germline, CDR1 is SNHLY and CDR2 is FYNNEI. The CDR3 here is CASGTGVYGYTF. In nucleotides, the CDR3 is TGTGCCAGCGGGACAGGGGTCTATGGCTACACCTTC. Drawing the rest from reference TRBV2 and TRBJ1-2, the complete variable domain is EPEVTQTPSHQVTQMGQEVILRCVPISNHLYFYWYRQILGQKVEFLVSFYNNEISEKSEIFDDQFSVERPDGSNFTLKIRSTKLEDSAMYFCASGTGVYGYTFGSGTRLTVV.

The sample holds one count of this clone. The V call is TRBV7-9, the J call TRBJ2-1, with a tentative D call TRBD2 (8 bases). Trimming took 4 bases from V and 7 from J, leaving 23 bases between them. In germline, CDR1 is SEHNR, CDR2 FQNEAQ (reference sequence). This CDR3 has 17 residues. The CDR3 nucleotides are TGTGCCAGCAGCTCCGGTAGGGGGCGGGGGGTGCAAAATGAGCAGTTCTTC. This sequence encodes CASSSGRGRGVQNEQFF. The whole variable domain, filled in from reference TRBV7-9 and TRBJ2-1, reads DTGVSQNPRHKITKRGQNVTFRCDPISEHNRLYWYRQTLGQGPEFLTYFQNEAQLEKSRLLSDRFSAERPKGSFSTLEIQRTEQGDSAMYLCASSSGRGRGVQNEQFFGPGTRLTVL.

This chain links TRBV21-1 with TRBJ2-2; TRBD2, the table's D call, was not compared with the DNA. TRBV21-1 is a pseudogene segment. The CDR3 is 15 residues long. The CDR3 sequence is CASSKDSAGTGELFF. Written as DNA, the CDR3 is TGTGCCAGCAGCAAAGACTCGGCCGGGACCGGGGAGCTGTTTTTT.

This chain links TRBV14 with TRBJ2-5; the D is unclear. This CDR3 has 14 residues. The germline CDR1 and CDR2 sequences are SGHDN and FVKESK. The V end was cut by 0 bases, the J end by 1 base, with 6 bases between. The DNA for the CDR3 is TGTGCCAGCAGCCAAGATATGAGCCAAGAGACCCAGTACTTC. Its protein is CASSQDMSQETQYF.

The rearrangement uses TRBV6-5 and TRBJ2-2, with D possibly TRBD1 on 6 matching bases. CDR1 and CDR2 (germline): MNHEY, SVGAGI. The CDR3 totals 14 residues. Between the trimmed V and J ends, which lost 5 bases and 1 base, there was a span of 8 bases. CDR3 coding DNA: TGTGCCAGCAGTGGCAGGGGGAACACCGGGGAGCTGTTTTTT. Translating it yields CASSGRGNTGELFF.

The CDR3: CASRTTGPGYTF. CDR3 in DNA: TGTGCCAGCAGGACGACAGGCCCTGGCTACACCTTC. This chain joins TRBV6-6 and TRBJ1-2; maybe TRBD1 (6 bases). Trimming took 6 bases from V and 7 from J, leaving 12 bases between them. The CDR3 runs to 12 residues. Germline CDR1 and CDR2: MNHNY and SVGAGI (reference sequence).

Details on this clone: This sample includes further DNA sequences coding for the same CDR3. The rearrangement uses TRBV5-6 and TRBJ2-2; TRBD2 agrees at 7 bases. Germline CDR1 reads SGHDT; CDR2 reads YYEEEE. The CDR3 runs to 15 residues. V lost 2 bases to trimming and J lost 3 bases; unmatched junction nucleotides: 4. The chain's CDR3 is CASSFRGRDTGELFF. DNA of the CDR3: TGTGCCAGCAGCTTCCGGGGGAGGGACACCGGGGAGCTGTTTTTT.

The gene calls are TRBV19 and TRBJ2-1; D gene ambiguous. The germline V gene encodes CDR1 LNHDA and CDR2 SQIVND (reference sequence). Trimming took off 6 bases at V and 3 bases at J, with 18 bases between the two ends. The CDR3 loop spans 16 amino acids. This chain's CDR3 is CASSTVNLRLYNEQFF. CDR3 DNA sequence: TGTGCCAGTAGCACGGTAAACCTCCGCCTCTACAATGAGCAGTTCTTC.